The T cell receptor beta chain described here comes from a study of OX40 agonist ivuxolimab in advanced cancers. At the level of the study: The patients got ivuxolimab, which is an agonistic anti-OX40 (CD134) antibody.

The ends lost 7 bases at V and 5 bases at J; junction bases unmatched: 10. The CDR3 has 15 residues. Looked up from germline, CDR1 is LNHDA and CDR2 is SQIVND (reference sequence). TCRdb keeps only in-frame clones here, not all; method: immunoSEQ multiplex PCR. The sample lists over 150,000 clones; roughly 94% were seen once. Study conclusions and caveats: On average, CD8+ T cells showed a greater number of expanded clones than CD4+.

To note about this clone: Its antigen is as yet unknown.

The clonotype was recovered from an adult with an advanced solid tumor such as melanoma, head and neck, liver or kidney cancer. This material consisted of CD4+ or CD8+ T cells sorted from blood, taken in a trial of the OX40 agonist ivuxolimab. The chain carries TRBV19 and TRBJ1-5, with TRBD1 matching 8 bases. The CDR3 sequence is CASTNPGQEYQPQHF. In DNA form, the CDR3 reads TGTGCCAGTACTAACCCGGGACAGGAGTATCAGCCCCAGCATTTT.